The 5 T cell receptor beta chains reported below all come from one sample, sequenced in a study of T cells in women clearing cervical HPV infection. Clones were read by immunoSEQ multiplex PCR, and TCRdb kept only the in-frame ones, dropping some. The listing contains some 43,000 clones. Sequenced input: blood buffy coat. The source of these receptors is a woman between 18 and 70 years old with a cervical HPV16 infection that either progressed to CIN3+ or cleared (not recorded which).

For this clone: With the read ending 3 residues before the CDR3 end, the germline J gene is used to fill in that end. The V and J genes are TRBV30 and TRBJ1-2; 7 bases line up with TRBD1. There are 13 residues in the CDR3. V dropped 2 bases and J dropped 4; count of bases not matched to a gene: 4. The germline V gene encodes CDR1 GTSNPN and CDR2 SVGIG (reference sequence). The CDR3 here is CAWSTRGAYGYTF. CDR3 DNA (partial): TGTGCCTGGAGTACCAGGGGGGCCTATGGC.

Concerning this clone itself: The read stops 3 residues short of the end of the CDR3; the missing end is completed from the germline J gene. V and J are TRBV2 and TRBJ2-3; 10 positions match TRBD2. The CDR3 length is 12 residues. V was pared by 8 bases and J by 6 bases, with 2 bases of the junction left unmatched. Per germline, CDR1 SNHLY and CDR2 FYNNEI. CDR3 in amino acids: CASRLAGDTQYF. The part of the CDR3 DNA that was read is TGTGCCAGCCGACTAGCGGGTGATACG.

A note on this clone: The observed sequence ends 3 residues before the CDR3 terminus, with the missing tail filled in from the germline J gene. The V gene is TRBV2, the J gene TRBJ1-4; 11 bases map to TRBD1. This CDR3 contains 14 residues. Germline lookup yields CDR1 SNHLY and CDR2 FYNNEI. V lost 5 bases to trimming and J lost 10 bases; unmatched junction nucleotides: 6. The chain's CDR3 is CASSLGQGAVKLFF. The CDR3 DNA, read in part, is TGTGCCAGCAGTCTTGGACAGGGGGCCGTAAAA.

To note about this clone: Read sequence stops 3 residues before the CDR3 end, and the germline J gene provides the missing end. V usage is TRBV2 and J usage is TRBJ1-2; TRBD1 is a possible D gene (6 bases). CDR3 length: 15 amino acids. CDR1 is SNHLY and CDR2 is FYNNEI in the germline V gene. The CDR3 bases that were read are TGTGCCAGCAGTGATGCGGGGGCCTCCTACAATGAC. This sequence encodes CASSDAGASYND. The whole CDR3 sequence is CASSDAGASYNDYTF.

The CDR3 bases that were read are TGTGCCAGCAGGGCTGACAGGGGGGCGGTATCACCG. This codes for CASRADRGAVSP. The whole CDR3 is CASRADRGAVSPLFF. The chain combines TRBV2 with TRBJ2-2; TRBD1 matches 9 bases. Sequencing ends 3 residues short of the CDR3 end; the germline J gene provides the rest. The CDR3 has 15 residues. Germline CDR1 reads SNHLY; CDR2 reads FYNNEI.